In this sample, the clone carrying this TCR beta chain turned up once. This sample is part of a study of blood T cell repertoires in COVID-19. Across the whole study: The samples span acute and convalescent COVID-19 from the United States, Italy and Spain. PBMCs, B-cell-depleted T cells, or T cells provided the cDNA or gDNA that made up the material.

Authors' processing steps: Estimation of nucleated cell counts was performed using reference gene primer amplification. TCRdb keeps only in-frame clones here, not all; method: immunoSEQ multiplex PCR. For V, J and clone size, that table is used; D and trimming come from the DNA. The sample has about 170,000 clones, around 74% seen once. Germline CDR1 MNHNS, CDR2 SASEGT. V was clipped by 0 bases and J by 7 bases; unmatched bases: 0. CDR3 length: 13 amino acids. The chain couples TRBV6-1 to TRBJ2-1; TRBD2 matches at 7 bases. This TCR came from a man aged 70 or older with acute or convalescent COVID-19. Sequenced input: peripheral blood. The CDR3, as DNA: TGTGCCAGCAGTGAAGCCGGGGGGAATGAGCAGTTCTTC. Encoded protein: CASSEAGGNEQFF.